These 24 T cell receptor beta chains came from one sample sequenced in a study of radiation and T cells in renal cell carcinoma. The treatment was: treatment-naive control, cytoreductive nephrectomy. Assay: immunoSEQ multiplex PCR; the TCRdb copy retains only in-frame clones and omits some. The sample shows fewer than 25,000 clones, 45% to 55% of them seen only once. Sequenced material: tumor tissue, taken from a patient whose treatment was nephrectomy without radiotherapy. Every receptor here comes from a human donor with renal cell carcinoma.

This clone appeared a few times. The rearrangement uses TRBV19 and TRBJ1-3; D remains unclear. The CDR3 contains 14 residues. V lost 5 bases and J lost 0, with 8 bases in between. CDR1 and CDR2 from the germline V gene are LNHDA and SQIVND (reference sequence). CDR3 sequence reads: CASSPASSGNTIYF. DNA of the CDR3: TGTGCCAGTAGTCCTGCCAGCTCTGGAAACACCATATATTTT.

The V and J genes are TRBV5-4 and TRBJ2-7; D possibly matches TRBD1 or TRBD2 (5 bases each). The germline V gene has CDR1 SGHNT and CDR2 YYREEE (reference sequence). This CDR3 is built from 12 residues. V lost 8 bases to trimming and J lost 6 bases, with 15 bases between them. DNA for the CDR3: TGTGCCAGTCGGCTGGGGGTGGGCGAGCAGTACTTC. It specifies CASRLGVGEQYF. Full variable domain (rest looked up from reference TRBV5-4 and TRBJ2-7): ETGVTQSPTHLIKTRGQQVTLRCSSQSGHNTVSWYQQALGQGPQFIFQYYREEENGRGNFPPRFSGLQFPNYSSELNVNALELDDSALYLCASRLGVGEQYFGPGTRLTVT.

Comments on this clone: This sample also contains other DNA sequences that code for the same CDR3. The chain couples TRBV14 to TRBJ1-2; no clear D gene. This CDR3 has 15 amino acids. Looked up from germline, CDR1 is SGHDN and CDR2 is FVKESK. Between the trimmed V and J ends, which lost 4 bases and 6 bases, there was a span of 18 bases. In DNA, the CDR3 is TGTGCCAGCAGCCCCCCCGGACTCCAAAGCAATGGCTACACCTTC. Residues: CASSPPGLQSNGYTF.

The chain uses TRBV6-5 and TRBJ2-2; 10 nucleotides align to TRBD1. Germline V gene data show CDR1 as MNHEY and CDR2 as SVGAGI. The CDR3 spans 15 residues. V gave up 7 bases and J gave up 4 bases; unmatched junction bases: 6. The DNA of the CDR3 is TGTGCCAGCAAACGACAGGGGGCGCGCACCGGGGAGCTGTTTTTT. Its translation is CASKRQGARTGELFF.

This clone turned up a few times. This rearrangement joins TRBV4-2 to TRBJ2-7; no clear D. Germline CDR1 LGHNA, CDR2 YNFKEQ. Trimming left V 4 bases short and J 7 bases short, with 17 bases between. This CDR3 spans 14 amino acids. CDR3 nucleotides: TGTGCCAGCAGCCCCAGGTCATCATTGGGGGAGCAGTACTTC. Protein sequence: CASSPRSSLGEQYF.

The gene calls are TRBV5-1 and TRBJ2-7, with 10 bases identical to TRBD2. In germline, CDR1 is SGHRS, CDR2 YFSETQ. The CDR3 contains 16 residues. Trimming removed 4 bases from V and 6 bases from J; junction bases left unmatched: 13. The CDR3 is CASSRRGAGGPGEQYF. The CDR3 region has the DNA TGCGCCAGCAGCCGGAGGGGAGCGGGGGGGCCTGGCGAGCAGTACTTC.

The rearrangement links TRBV9 to TRBJ2-7; 9 nucleotides match TRBD1. The CDR3 has 15 residues. Germline loops: CDR1 SGDLS, CDR2 YYNGEE. V trimming: 3 bases; J trimming: 1 base; junction bases outside the gene matches: 5. The CDR3, as DNA: TGTGCCAGCAGCGACGGACAGGGGAGTTCCTACGAGCAGTACTTC. This sequence encodes CASSDGQGSSYEQYF.

This chain links TRBV6-5 with TRBJ1-1; TRBD1 agrees at 7 bases. The CDR3 totals 15 residues. V trimming: 2 bases; J trimming: 1 base; junction bases outside the gene matches: 4. The germline V gene encodes CDR1 MNHEY and CDR2 SVGAGI. The CDR3 loop is CASSYGGGGNTEAFF. Here the CDR3 DNA reads TGTGCCAGCAGTTACGGAGGGGGCGGGAACACTGAAGCTTTCTTT.

This rearrangement joins TRBV19 to TRBJ1-5, with a tentative D call TRBD1 (5 bases). CDR3 length: 15 residues. The V end was cut by 3 bases, the J end by 2 bases, with 11 bases between. The V gene's germline CDR1 is LNHDA and CDR2 SQIVND (reference sequence). The CDR3 DNA is TGTGCCAGTAGTATGACGGGGGTTGGCAATCAGCCCCAGCATTTT. Protein product: CASSMTGVGNQPQHF. The complete variable domain, with remaining parts taken from reference TRBV19 and TRBJ1-5, reads DGGITQSPKYLFRKEGQNVTLSCEQNLNHDAMYWYRQDPGQGLRLIYYSQIVNDFQKGDIAEGYSVSREKKESFPLTVTSAQKNPTAFYLCASSMTGVGNQPQHFGDGTRLSIL.

On this clone itself: The junction does not match germline at one end; this may be a read error. At the DNA level, this CDR3 is encoded by other sequences in the same sample as well. The CDR3 DNA sequence: TGCGCCAGCAGCTTGGACGGAGGTCCTAGCAATCAGCCCCAACATTTT. This codes for CASSLDGGPSNQPQHF. The chain joins TRBV5-1 to TRBJ1-5; D remains unclear. The germline gives CDR1 SGHRS, CDR2 YFSETQ. The CDR3 loop spans 16 amino acids.

Written as DNA, the CDR3 is TGCAGCGTTAGTGAGGGGGCGAACACTGAAGCTTTCTTT. The encoded protein is CSVSEGANTEAFF. The chain joins TRBV29-1 to TRBJ1-1, with TRBD1 identical over 7 bases. This CDR3 spans 13 amino acids. V lost 5 bases and J lost 1; bases outside the gene matches: 4. Germline lookup yields CDR1 SQVTM and CDR2 ANQGSEA.

This clone was counted once. This chain connects TRBV15 to TRBJ2-7; 9 bases are a match to TRBD2. The junction had 0 bases not matched to a gene; V was cut back by 3 bases and J by 3 bases. CDR3 length: 13 amino acids. Germline lookup yields CDR1 LNHNV and CDR2 YYDKDF (reference sequence). CDR3 nucleotides: TGTGCCACCAGCAGTAGCGGGGGCTACGAGCAGTACTTC. Its translation is CATSSSGGYEQYF.

The chain recombines TRBV4-2 with TRBJ2-7; TRBD2 matches 11 bases. Germline CDR1 LGHNA, CDR2 YNFKEQ. With 2 bases clipped from V and 0 bases from J, the junction kept 3 bases outside the gene matches. This CDR3 spans 16 amino acids. CDR3 sequence: CASSQQTSGVSYEQYF. As DNA, the CDR3 is TGTGCCAGCAGCCAACAGACTAGCGGGGTCTCCTACGAGCAGTACTTC.

With respect to this clone: One end of the junction is discordant with germline, which a read error may explain. The V and J genes are TRBV5-4 and TRBJ2-5, with D possibly being TRBD2 (6 bases). CDR3 size: 14 residues. The germline V gene has CDR1 SGHNT and CDR2 YYREEE (reference sequence). In DNA form, the CDR3 reads TGTGCCAGCACCTTGACGGGGGTTGGGGAGACCCAGTACTTC. This translates into CASTLTGVGETQYF.

This clone showed up just a few times. The V call is TRBV5-8, the J call TRBJ2-5; 8 positions agree with TRBD1. The trim removed 4 bases at V and 3 bases at J, leaving 5 bases unmatched. Germline V gene sequence: CDR1 SGHTS, CDR2 YDEGEE. CDR3 length equals 14 residues. CDR3 nucleotide sequence: TGTGCCAGCAGCCGTCCGGGACAGGAAGAGACCCAGTACTTC. This gives the protein CASSRPGQEETQYF.

The genes are TRBV7-3 and TRBJ1-2; 8 bases align to TRBD1. This CDR3 has 15 residues. Trimming cost V 1 base and J 7 bases; bases outside gene matches: 8. Germline V gene data show CDR1 as SGHTA and CDR2 as FQGTGA. The CDR3 DNA reads TGTGCCAGCAGCTTAAGCGGTCAGGGGGCCTCTGGCTACACCTTC. Protein product: CASSLSGQGASGYTF. The full variable domain, in which reference TRBV7-3 and TRBJ1-2 provide the parts outside the CDR3, is GAGVSQTPSNKVTEKGKYVELRCDPISGHTALYWYRQSLGQGPEFLIYFQGTGAADDSGLPNDRFFAVRPEGSVSTLKIQRTERGDSAVYLCASSLSGQGASGYTFGSGTRLTVV.

The chain's CDR3 is CASSLVNYGYTF. The CDR3, as DNA: TGTGCCAGCAGCTTGGTGAACTATGGCTACACCTTC. J is TRBJ1-2 and V is TRBV5-6; D is unclear. From germline, CDR1 is SGHDT and CDR2 YYEEEE. The CDR3 spans 12 residues. V lost 0 bases and J lost 2, with 2 bases in between. Drawing the rest from reference TRBV5-6 and TRBJ1-2, the complete variable domain is DAGVTQSPTHLIKTRGQQVTLRCSPKSGHDTVSWYQQALGQGPQFIFQYYEEEERQRGNFPDRFSGHQFPNYSSELNVNALLLGDSALYLCASSLVNYGYTFGSGTRLTVV.

The V call is TRBV5-6, the J call TRBJ2-6; TRBD1 aligns across 9 bases. V was clipped by 4 bases and J by 0 bases; unmatched bases: 11. Looked up from germline, CDR1 is SGHDT and CDR2 is YYEEEE. The CDR3 totals 19 residues. The CDR3 DNA is TGTGCCAGCAGCCGCAGAGGGACAGGGACTCTCTCTGGGGCCAACGTCCTGACTTTC. Residues: CASSRRGTGTLSGANVLTF.

This sequence joins TRBV29-1 and TRBJ1-1; 9 positions match TRBD1. The CDR3 sequence is 13 residues long. Per germline, CDR1 SQVTM and CDR2 ANQGSEA. V dropped 8 bases and J dropped 5; count of bases not matched to a gene: 9. CDR3 nucleotide sequence: TGCAGCACAAAGACAGGGGGACGGACTGAAGCTTTCTTT. Translating gives CSTKTGGRTEAFF.

The chain recombines TRBV27 with TRBJ1-1, with D unresolved. The CDR3 runs 16 residues. Per germline, CDR1 MNHEY and CDR2 SMNVEV (reference sequence). The germline V and J ends were trimmed by 1 base and 1 base, with 13 bases remaining between them. The CDR3 region has the DNA TGTGCCAGCAGTTTATTCCCTAAGTTACGGAACACTGAAGCTTTCTTT. It encodes CASSLFPKLRNTEAFF.

A few counts support this clone. This chain joins TRBV7-9 and TRBJ2-5; D is unresolved. CDR3 size: 16 residues. CDR1 and CDR2 from the germline V gene are SEHNR and FQNEAQ (reference sequence). V lost 2 bases to trimming and J lost 0 bases, with 13 bases between them. CDR3 loop: CASSLRSGKYQETQYF. For the CDR3, the DNA is TGTGCCAGCAGCTTAAGGTCAGGAAAGTACCAAGAGACCCAGTACTTC. Based on the CDR3 plus reference TRBV7-9 and TRBJ2-5, the full variable domain is DTGVSQNPRHKITKRGQNVTFRCDPISEHNRLYWYRQTLGQGPEFLTYFQNEAQLEKSRLLSDRFSAERPKGSFSTLEIQRTEQGDSAMYLCASSLRSGKYQETQYFGPGTRLLVL.

V usage is TRBV30 and J usage is TRBJ2-2; the D gene is possibly TRBD2 (5 bases). The CDR3 has 17 residues. Trimming pared 2 bases from V and 0 bases from J, leaving 16 bases between. Per the germline V gene, CDR1 is GTSNPN and CDR2 is SVGIG (reference sequence). CDR3 DNA: TGTGCCTGGAGTTTCCTAGCCGTAACTTCGAACACCGGGGAGCTGTTTTTT. Translating gives CAWSFLAVTSNTGELFF.

This clone was detected only a few times. The chain combines TRBV7-2 with TRBJ1-1, with D unclear. The germline V gene encodes CDR1 SGHTA and CDR2 FQGNSA. Trimming cost V 0 bases and J 10 bases, with 15 bases left between them. The CDR3 has 14 residues. The CDR3 sequence is CASSLATDVPGAFF. Here the CDR3 DNA reads TGTGCCAGCAGCTTAGCCACAGATGTTCCCGGAGCTTTCTTT.

This sequence joins TRBV5-6 and TRBJ2-1, with 12 bases matching TRBD2. The CDR3 totals 15 residues. Germline trimming cut 4 bases from V and 5 bases from J; bases unmatched to any gene: 4. Looked up from germline, CDR1 is SGHDT and CDR2 is YYEEEE. This CDR3 reads CASSTLAGGHNEQFF. The CDR3 region has the DNA TGTGCCAGCAGCACCCTAGCGGGGGGGCACAATGAGCAGTTCTTC.